This T cell receptor beta chain was captured by sequencing in a study of T cell responses to AZD1222 COVID-19 vaccine. Study-wide points: Possibly, clonal diversity was underestimated; donors were largely white British and included more females. Spike was spanned by vaccine-associated CD4 TCRs, which were dominant at 160-218 and 743-854.

J was trimmed by 2 bases and V by 5 bases; bases with no gene match: 7. Germline V gene data show CDR1 as SSHAT and CDR2 as FNYEAQ (reference sequence). The CDR3 is 15 residues long. Concerning this clone itself: Its antigen is not known.

Clones were sequenced by immunoSEQ multiplex PCR, and TCRdb holds only the in-frame ones, with some missing. The sample shows approximately 140,000 clones, 90% of them seen only once. The clonotype originates from an adult who received the AZD1222 COVID-19 vaccine. Here the sequenced sample was peripheral blood, taken 28 days after the second AZD1222 dose. This chain links TRBV7-7 with TRBJ2-3; 7 positions agree with TRBD2. The CDR3 DNA reads TGTGCCAGCAGCCCCAGGGCGGGGGACACAGATACGCAGTATTTT. Its protein product is CASSPRAGDTDTQYF. Variable domain in full (rest from reference TRBV7-7 and TRBJ2-3): GAGVSQSPRYKVTKRGQDVTLRCDPISSHATLYWYQQALGQGPEFLTYFNYEAQPDKSGLPSDRFSAERPEGSISTLTIQRTEQRDSAMYRCASSPRAGDTDTQYFGPGTRLTVL.